This is a list of T cell receptor beta chains from one sample in a study of blood T cell repertoires in COVID-19. TCRdb's copy holds only in-frame clones and misses some; the assay was immunoSEQ multiplex PCR. Of hundreds of thousands of clones in the sample, around 90% were seen once. Sample: PBMCs or T cells enriched from blood (not recorded which). These receptors all come from a woman between 45 and 60 years old who had recovered from COVID-19. The CDR3 runs from the conserved cysteine through the conserved F or W. D genes are given only for firm matches. Only some rows state a clone size, as once, few, many or a class for expanded clones.

D	V	size	J	CDR3	DNA
NA	TRBV27	NA	TRBJ1-1	CASSSGQTNTEAFF	TGTGCCAGCAGTTCCGGACAGACGAACACTGAAGCTTTCTTT
TRBD1	TRBV19	NA	TRBJ1-1	CASSMEGARDTEAFF	TGTGCCAGTAGTATGGAGGGGGCGAGGGACACTGAAGCTTTCTTT
TRBD1	TRBV3-1/TRBV3-2	NA	TRBJ2-7	CASSRDRGEQYF	TGTGCCAGCAGCCGTGACAGGGGCGAGCAGTACTTC
NA	TRBV5-6	NA	TRBJ1-5	CASSLFQGNQPQHF	TGTGCCAGCAGCTTGTTTCAGGGCAATCAGCCCCAGCATTTT
NA	TRBV28	NA	TRBJ2-7	CASRDSVNEQYF	TGTGCCAGCAGGGACAGCGTGAACGAGCAGTACTTC
NA	TRBV28	NA	TRBJ1-5	CASSFRQGNQPQHF	TGTGCCAGCAGTTTTCGGCAGGGCAATCAGCCCCAGCATTTT
NA	TRBV5-4	NA	TRBJ1-3	CASSFSGAGNTIYF	TGTGCCAGCAGCTTTTCGGGGGCTGGAAACACCATATATTTT
TRBD1	TRBV29-1	NA	TRBJ1-4	CSVVTGQGLSNEKLFF	TGCAGCGTTGTGACGGGACAGGGGCTATCTAATGAAAAACTGTTTTTT
TRBD2	TRBV6-4	NA	TRBJ2-1	CAGFTGTSGRPVGYEQFF	TGTGCCGGGTTTACCGGGACTAGCGGGAGGCCCGTGGGGTATGAGCAGTTCTTC
TRBD1	TRBV18	NA	TRBJ2-3	CASSRLPGQGVPDTQYF	TGTGCCAGCTCACGCTTACCGGGACAGGGGGTTCCAGATACGCAGTATTTT
NA	TRBV15	NA	TRBJ2-1	CATSGMDRYNEQFF	TGTGCCACCAGCGGAATGGACAGATACAATGAGCAGTTCTTC
TRBD2	TRBV27	NA	TRBJ2-7	CASTPRGGRHHYEQYF	TGTGCCAGCACCCCCCGGGGCGGGAGACACCACTACGAGCAGTACTTC
NA	TRBV12-3/TRBV12-4	few	TRBJ1-5	CASSRGQNQPQHF	TGTGCCAGCAGCCGTGGACAGAATCAGCCCCAGCATTTT
TRBD1	TRBV7-3	NA	TRBJ2-3	CASSLTPGQGSDTQYF	TGTGCCAGCAGCTTAACCCCGGGACAGGGGTCAGATACGCAGTATTTT
TRBD1	TRBV6-5	NA	TRBJ2-7	CASSYGQGVEYEQYF	TGTGCCAGCAGTTACGGACAGGGAGTCGAGTACGAGCAGTACTTC
TRBD2	TRBV5-4	NA	TRBJ2-1	CASSPGGTSGLNEQFF	TGTGCCAGCAGCCCGGGGGGGACTAGCGGCCTCAATGAGCAGTTCTTC
TRBD1	TRBV29-1	NA	TRBJ1-2	CSGGQGQSRGYTF	TGCAGCGGGGGACAGGGTCAATCGAGGGGCTACACCTTC
NA	TRBV5-1	NA	TRBJ2-1	CASSLPRETNNEQFF	TGCGCCAGCAGCTTGCCCCGGGAGACCAATAATGAGCAGTTCTTC
TRBD2	TRBV13	NA	TRBJ2-3	CASSNTRGASGRDTQYF	TGTGCCAGCAGCAACACCCGAGGCGCTAGCGGGAGAGATACGCAGTATTTT
TRBD1	TRBV7-3	NA	TRBJ2-3	CASSVGTGLRSDTQYF	TGTGCCAGCAGCGTAGGGACAGGGCTACGGTCAGATACGCAGTATTTT
NA	TRBV28	NA	TRBJ2-2	CASSFSPGGELFF	TGTGCCAGCAGTTTTAGTCCAGGGGGGGAGCTGTTTTTT
NA	TRBV12-5	NA	TRBJ1-1	CASGLVVGGDTNILDTEAFF	TGTGCTAGTGGTTTGGTTGTGGGAGGGGACACAAATATACTTGACACTGAAGCTTTCTTT
NA	TRBV4-3	NA	TRBJ1-1	CASSQDRGTEAFF	TGCGCCAGCAGCCAAGACAGGGGCACTGAAGCTTTCTTT
TRBD2	TRBV7-2	NA	TRBJ2-3	CASSLTTSENYF	TGTGCCAGCAGCTTAACGACTAGCGAAAACTATTTT
NA	TRBV24-1	NA	TRBJ2-1	CATSDFDTFNEQFF	TGTGCCACCAGTGATTTTGACACCTTCAATGAGCAGTTCTTC
NA	TRBV5-1	NA	TRBJ2-1	CASSLGGWVNEQFF	TGCGCCAGCAGCTTGGGAGGGTGGGTCAATGAGCAGTTCTTC
NA	TRBV3-1/TRBV3-2	NA	TRBJ1-4	CASSQAGGRNEKLFF	TGTGCCAGCAGCCAAGCCGGGGGGCGGAATGAAAAACTGTTTTTT
TRBD1	TRBV30	NA	TRBJ1-1	CAWTGGVGVTEAFF	TGTGCCTGGACAGGGGGAGTCGGAGTGACTGAAGCTTTCTTT
TRBD2	TRBV5-1	NA	TRBJ2-1	CASSRLAGAGEQFF	TGCGCCAGCAGCCGACTAGCGGGAGCAGGGGAGCAGTTCTTC
TRBD1	TRBV5-4	NA	TRBJ2-1	CASSLGQGAPNEQFF	TGTGCCAGCAGCTTGGGACAGGGGGCTCCCAATGAGCAGTTCTTC
NA	TRBV10-3	many	TRBJ2-7	CAISEYYEQYF	TGTGCCATCAGTGAATACTACGAGCAGTACTTC
NA	TRBV4-3	NA	TRBJ1-5	CASSQRGGNQPQHF	TGCGCCAGCAGCCAAAGGGGTGGCAATCAGCCCCAGCATTTT
NA	TRBV5-6	once	TRBJ1-5	CASSFRQGNQPQHF	TGTGCCAGCAGCTTTCGACAGGGCAATCAGCCCCAGCATTTT
TRBD1	TRBV11-2	few	TRBJ1-2	CASSRSGTGKHYGYTF	TGTGCCAGCAGCCGCTCCGGGACAGGAAAGCATTATGGCTACACCTTC
NA	TRBV5-6	once	TRBJ2-3	CASSLRGGTQYF	TGTGCCAGCAGCTTGAGGGGAGGTACGCAGTATTTT
NA	TRBV3-1/TRBV3-2	NA	TRBJ2-7	CASSRQTSYEQYF	TGTGCCAGCAGCCGACAGACCTCCTACGAGCAGTACTTC
TRBD2	TRBV7-9	NA	TRBJ2-1	CASSSAGLADSSYNEQFF	TGTGCCAGCAGCTCAGCCGGACTAGCGGATAGCTCCTACAATGAGCAGTTCTTC
NA	TRBV23-1	NA	TRBJ1-2	CASSRFGQGYTF	TGCGCCAGCAGTCGGTTTGGGCAAGGCTACACCTTC
NA	TRBV2	NA	TRBJ1-1	CASTGIGRMNTEAFF	TGTGCCAGCACTGGGATAGGGAGGATGAACACTGAAGCTTTCTTT
TRBD2	TRBV5-6	NA	TRBJ2-5	CASSSRTSGREETQYF	TGTGCCAGCAGCTCCCGGACTAGCGGGAGGGAAGAGACCCAGTACTTC
NA	TRBV28	once	TRBJ1-4	CASSYPGDTNEKLFF	TGTGCCAGCAGCTATCCGGGGGACACTAATGAAAAACTGTTTTTT
NA	TRBV13	NA	TRBJ2-3	CASSLKSGFADTQYF	TGTGCCAGCAGCTTAAAGTCCGGGTTCGCAGATACGCAGTATTTT
TRBD2	TRBV10-1	NA	TRBJ2-1	CASSESGIRAVNEQFF	TGCGCCAGCAGTGAGAGCGGGATACGGGCAGTCAATGAGCAGTTCTTC
NA	TRBV2	NA	TRBJ2-3	CASTEYSTDTQYF	TGTGCCAGCACCGAGTACAGCACAGATACGCAGTATTTT
TRBD1	TRBV7-6	NA	TRBJ1-5	CASSQGTGGNQPQHF	TGTGCCAGCAGCCAGGGGACAGGGGGTAATCAGCCCCAGCATTTT
NA	TRBV4-1	NA	TRBJ1-1	CASSQGQRNTEAFF	TGCGCCAGCAGCCAAGGACAGCGCAACACTGAAGCTTTCTTT
TRBD2	TRBV20-1	NA	TRBJ2-1	CSASSSGRGNEQFF	TGCAGTGCTAGTAGTAGCGGGAGAGGTAATGAGCAGTTCTTC
TRBD1	TRBV6-5	NA	TRBJ1-5	CASSRGQGQRQPQHF	TGTGCCAGCAGCCGCGGACAGGGTCAACGACAGCCCCAGCATTTT
TRBD2	TRBV27	NA	TRBJ2-7	CATSRIDGRYEQYF	TGTGCCACCTCAAGGATAGACGGGAGGTACGAGCAGTACTTC